The rows below give T cell receptor beta chains drawn from one sample of a study of cytomegalovirus exposure and HLA in healthy donors. Method: immunoSEQ multiplex PCR; TCRdb's copy keeps in-frame clones and lacks some. There are 100,000 to 150,000 clones in the sample, with about 0.93% held by the top ten. Source material: PBMCs. Every receptor here comes from a man aged 18 to 29 in good health and CMV-seronegative. Each CDR3 is given with its conserved first and last residue. Fields, in order: D gene, V gene, J gene, CDR3 DNA, CDR3 protein. The D gene is left open where the match is weak.

d_call: TRBD2
v_call: TRBV2
j_call: TRBJ2-7
cdr3_nt: TGTGCCAGCAGGGCGGGACTAGCGGGAATCAACGAGCAGTACTTC
cdr3_aa: CASRAGLAGINEQYF

d_call: NA
v_call: TRBV11-2
j_call: TRBJ1-2
cdr3_nt: TGTGCCAGCAGCTTAGTCGAAGGGGTTGGGGGCTACACCTTC
cdr3_aa: CASSLVEGVGGYTF

d_call: NA
v_call: TRBV6-1
j_call: TRBJ1-2
cdr3_nt: TGTGCCAGCAGTGAAGCTTCGTATGGCGGGGAGCCACAGAACTATGGCTACACCTTC
cdr3_aa: CASSEASYGGEPQNYGYTF

d_call: TRBD2
v_call: TRBV9
j_call: TRBJ2-7
cdr3_nt: TGTGCCAGCAGCGTAGTAAGCGGGAGCTCCTACGAGCAGTACTTC
cdr3_aa: CASSVVSGSSYEQYF

d_call: TRBD1
v_call: TRBV28
j_call: TRBJ1-5
cdr3_nt: TGTGCCAGCAGTACCACACAGGGGGTTGGGAATCAGCCCCAGCATTTT
cdr3_aa: CASSTTQGVGNQPQHF

d_call: TRBD1
v_call: TRBV19
j_call: TRBJ2-5
cdr3_nt: TGTGCCAGTAGTATAAGGCAGGGGGTAGGAGAGACCCAGTACTTC
cdr3_aa: CASSIRQGVGETQYF

d_call: NA
v_call: TRBV30
j_call: TRBJ1-1
cdr3_nt: TGTGCTAGCCGGGGGGGTCTGGGCACTGAAGCTTTCTTT
cdr3_aa: CASRGGLGTEAFF

d_call: NA
v_call: TRBV5-1
j_call: TRBJ2-7
cdr3_nt: TGCGCCAGCAGCTTGTCGCTTGGGGCGTCTCAGTACGAGCAGTACTTC
cdr3_aa: CASSLSLGASQYEQYF

d_call: TRBD1
v_call: TRBV18
j_call: TRBJ2-3
cdr3_nt: TGTGCCAGCTCACCCGGGTGGCAGGGGGCATCTGATACGCAGTATTTT
cdr3_aa: CASSPGWQGASDTQYF

d_call: NA
v_call: TRBV5-6
j_call: TRBJ1-1
cdr3_nt: TGTGCCAGCAGCTTGTCCGGGGGGCCCACTGAAGCTTTCTTT
cdr3_aa: CASSLSGGPTEAFF

d_call: NA
v_call: TRBV19
j_call: TRBJ1-4
cdr3_nt: TGTGCCACCTCCGGGACAAGAAATGAAAAACTGTTTTTT
cdr3_aa: CATSGTRNEKLFF

d_call: NA
v_call: TRBV6-6
j_call: TRBJ1-5
cdr3_nt: TGTGCCAGCCAACGGGGGGGTAGCAATCAGCCCCAGCATTTT
cdr3_aa: CASQRGGSNQPQHF

d_call: NA
v_call: TRBV29-1
j_call: TRBJ2-5
cdr3_nt: TGCAGCGTTGAACCCCCCGAAGAGACCCAGTACTTC
cdr3_aa: CSVEPPEETQYF

d_call: NA
v_call: TRBV5-6
j_call: TRBJ2-1
cdr3_nt: TGTGCCAGCAGCCTACATCAGGGGTCTTACTACAATGAGCAGTTCTTC
cdr3_aa: CASSLHQGSYYNEQFF

d_call: TRBD1
v_call: TRBV5-1
j_call: TRBJ2-3
cdr3_nt: TGCGCCAGCGAACCGGGGACAGACCTCACAGATACGCAGTATTTT
cdr3_aa: CASEPGTDLTDTQYF

d_call: TRBD2
v_call: TRBV27
j_call: TRBJ2-3
cdr3_nt: TGTGCCAGCAGTCCCATCCCCCTGACTAGCGGGGGGGTTATAGGTAGCACAGATACGCAGTATTTT
cdr3_aa: CASSPIPLTSGGVIGSTDTQYF

d_call: TRBD1
v_call: TRBV28
j_call: TRBJ2-3
cdr3_nt: TGTGCCAGCACCTCAGGGGGTATAACAGATACGCAGTATTTT
cdr3_aa: CASTSGGITDTQYF

d_call: NA
v_call: TRBV19
j_call: TRBJ1-5
cdr3_nt: TGTGCCAGTAATCCGGGAGGGAATCGCAATCAGCCCCAGCATTTT
cdr3_aa: CASNPGGNRNQPQHF